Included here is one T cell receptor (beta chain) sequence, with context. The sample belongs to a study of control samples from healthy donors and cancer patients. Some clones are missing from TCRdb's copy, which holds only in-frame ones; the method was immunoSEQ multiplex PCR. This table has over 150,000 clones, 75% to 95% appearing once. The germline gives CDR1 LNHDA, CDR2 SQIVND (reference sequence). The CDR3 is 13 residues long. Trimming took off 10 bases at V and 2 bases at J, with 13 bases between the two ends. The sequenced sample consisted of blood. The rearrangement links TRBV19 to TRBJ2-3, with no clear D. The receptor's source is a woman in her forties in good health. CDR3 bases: TGTGCCACCCTATACGGCAACACAGATACGCAGTATTTT. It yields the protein CATLYGNTDTQYF.